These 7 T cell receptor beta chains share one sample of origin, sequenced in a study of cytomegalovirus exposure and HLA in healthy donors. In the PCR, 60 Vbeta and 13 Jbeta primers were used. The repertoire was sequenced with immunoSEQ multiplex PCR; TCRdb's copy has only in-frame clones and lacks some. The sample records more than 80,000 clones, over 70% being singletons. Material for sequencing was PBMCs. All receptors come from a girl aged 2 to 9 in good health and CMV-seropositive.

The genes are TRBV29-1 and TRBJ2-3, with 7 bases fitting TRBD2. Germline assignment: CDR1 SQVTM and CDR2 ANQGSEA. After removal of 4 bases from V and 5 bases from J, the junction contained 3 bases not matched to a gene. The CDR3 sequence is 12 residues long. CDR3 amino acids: CSVGTSGDTQYF. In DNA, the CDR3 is TGCAGCGTTGGGACTAGTGGAGATACGCAGTATTTT.

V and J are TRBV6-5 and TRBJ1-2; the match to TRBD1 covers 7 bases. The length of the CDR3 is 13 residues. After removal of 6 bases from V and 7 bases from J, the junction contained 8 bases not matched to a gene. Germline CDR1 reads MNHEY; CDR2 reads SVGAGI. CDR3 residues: CASSPTGPVGYTF. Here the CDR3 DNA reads TGTGCCAGCAGCCCGACAGGGCCGGTTGGCTACACCTTC.

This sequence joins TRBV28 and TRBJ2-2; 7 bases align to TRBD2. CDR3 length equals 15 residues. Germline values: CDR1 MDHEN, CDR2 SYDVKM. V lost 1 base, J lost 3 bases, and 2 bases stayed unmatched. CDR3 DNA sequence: TGTGCCAGCAGTTTATCGGGAGGATACACCGGGGAGCTGTTTTTT. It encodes CASSLSGGYTGELFF.

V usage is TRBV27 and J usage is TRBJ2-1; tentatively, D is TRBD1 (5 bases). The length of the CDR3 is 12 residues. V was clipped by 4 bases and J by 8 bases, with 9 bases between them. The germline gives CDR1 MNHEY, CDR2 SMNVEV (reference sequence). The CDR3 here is CASSSGIHEQFF. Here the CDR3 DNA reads TGTGCCAGCAGTTCAGGGATCCATGAGCAGTTCTTC.

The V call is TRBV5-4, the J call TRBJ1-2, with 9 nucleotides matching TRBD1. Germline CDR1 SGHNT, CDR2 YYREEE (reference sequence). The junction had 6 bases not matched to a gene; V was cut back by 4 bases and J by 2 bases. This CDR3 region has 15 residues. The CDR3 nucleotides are TGTGCCAGCAGCGGGACAGGGTTGGAGAACTATGGCTACACCTTC. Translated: CASSGTGLENYGYTF. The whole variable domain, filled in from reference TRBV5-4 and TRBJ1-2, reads ETGVTQSPTHLIKTRGQQVTLRCSSQSGHNTVSWYQQALGQGPQFIFQYYREEENGRGNFPPRFSGLQFPNYSSELNVNALELDDSALYLCASSGTGLENYGYTFGSGTRLTVV.

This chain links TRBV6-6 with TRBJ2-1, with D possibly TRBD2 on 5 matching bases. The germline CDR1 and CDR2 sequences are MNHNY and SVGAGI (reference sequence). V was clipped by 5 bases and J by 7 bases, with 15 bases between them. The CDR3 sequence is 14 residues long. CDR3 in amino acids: CASSPTPDLNEQFF. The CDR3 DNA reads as TGTGCCAGCAGTCCGACCCCGGACTTAAATGAGCAGTTCTTC.

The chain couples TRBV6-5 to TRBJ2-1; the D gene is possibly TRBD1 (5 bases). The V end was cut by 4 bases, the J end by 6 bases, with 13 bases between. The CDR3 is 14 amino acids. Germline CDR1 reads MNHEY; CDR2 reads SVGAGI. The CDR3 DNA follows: TGTGCCAGCAGTTCCCGGACAACGGGCAATGAGCAGTTCTTC. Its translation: CASSSRTTGNEQFF.